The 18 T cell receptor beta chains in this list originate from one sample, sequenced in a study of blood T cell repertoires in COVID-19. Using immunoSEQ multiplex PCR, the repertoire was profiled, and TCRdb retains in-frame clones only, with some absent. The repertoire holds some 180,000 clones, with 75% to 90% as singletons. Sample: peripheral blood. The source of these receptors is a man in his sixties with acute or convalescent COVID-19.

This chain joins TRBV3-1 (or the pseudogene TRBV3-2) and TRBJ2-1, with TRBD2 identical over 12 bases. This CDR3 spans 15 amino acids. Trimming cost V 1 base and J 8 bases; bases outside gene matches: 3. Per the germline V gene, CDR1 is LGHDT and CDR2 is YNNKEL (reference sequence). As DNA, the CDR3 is TGTGCCAGCAGCCAAGCTAGCGGGGGGGCTTATGAGCAGTTCTTC. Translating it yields CASSQASGGAYEQFF.

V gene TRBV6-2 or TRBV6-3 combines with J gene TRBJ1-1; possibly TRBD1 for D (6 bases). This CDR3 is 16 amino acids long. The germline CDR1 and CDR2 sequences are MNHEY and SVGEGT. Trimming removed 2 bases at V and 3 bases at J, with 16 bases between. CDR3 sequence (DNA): TGTGCCAGCAGTTACAGTTCAGGGGCCTTATACACTGAAGCTTTCTTT. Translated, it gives CASSYSSGALYTEAFF.

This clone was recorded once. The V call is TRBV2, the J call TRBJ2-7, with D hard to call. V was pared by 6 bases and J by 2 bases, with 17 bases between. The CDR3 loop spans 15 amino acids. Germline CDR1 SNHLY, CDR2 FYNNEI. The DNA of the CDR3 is TGTGCCAGCAGCGCCGAGTATTCAACTACCTACGAGCAGTACTTC. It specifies CASSAEYSTTYEQYF.

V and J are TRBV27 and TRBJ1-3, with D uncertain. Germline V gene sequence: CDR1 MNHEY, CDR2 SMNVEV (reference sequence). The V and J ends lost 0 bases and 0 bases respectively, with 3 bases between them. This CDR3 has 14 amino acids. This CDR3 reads CASSLSYSGNTIYF. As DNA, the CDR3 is TGTGCCAGCAGTTTATCGTACTCTGGAAACACCATATATTTT.

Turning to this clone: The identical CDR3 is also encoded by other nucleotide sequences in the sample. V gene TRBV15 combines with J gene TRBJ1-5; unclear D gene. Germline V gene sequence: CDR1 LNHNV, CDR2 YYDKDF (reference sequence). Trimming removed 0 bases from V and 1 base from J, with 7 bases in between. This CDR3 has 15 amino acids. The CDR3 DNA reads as TGTGCCACCAGCAGAGATCGGGGAAGCAATCAGCCCCAGCATTTT. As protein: CATSRDRGSNQPQHF. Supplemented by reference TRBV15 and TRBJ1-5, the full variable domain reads DAMVIQNPRYQVTQFGKPVTLSCSQTLNHNVMYWYQQKSSQAPKLLFHYYDKDFNNEADTPDNFQSRRPNTSFCFLDIRSPGLGDTAMYLCATSRDRGSNQPQHFGDGTRLSIL.

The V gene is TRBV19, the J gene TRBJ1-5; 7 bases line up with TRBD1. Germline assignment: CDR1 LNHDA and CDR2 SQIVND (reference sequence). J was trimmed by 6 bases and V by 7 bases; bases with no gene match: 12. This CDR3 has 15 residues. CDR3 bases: TGTGCCAGTACGGATACAGACAGGGTTGGTCAGCCCCAGCATTTT. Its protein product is CASTDTDRVGQPQHF.

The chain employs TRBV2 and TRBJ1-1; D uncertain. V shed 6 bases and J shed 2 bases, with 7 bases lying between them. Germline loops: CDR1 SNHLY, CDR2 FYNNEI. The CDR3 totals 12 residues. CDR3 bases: TGTGCCAGCAGCGGTCTTAACACTGAAGCTTTCTTT. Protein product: CASSGLNTEAFF.

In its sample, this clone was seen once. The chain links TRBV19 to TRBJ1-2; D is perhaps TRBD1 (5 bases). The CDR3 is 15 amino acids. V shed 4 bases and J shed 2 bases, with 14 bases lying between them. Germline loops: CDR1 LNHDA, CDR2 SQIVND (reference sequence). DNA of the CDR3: TGTGCCAGTAGTACCCCAGGGTTAAAGAACTATGGCTACACCTTC. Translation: CASSTPGLKNYGYTF.

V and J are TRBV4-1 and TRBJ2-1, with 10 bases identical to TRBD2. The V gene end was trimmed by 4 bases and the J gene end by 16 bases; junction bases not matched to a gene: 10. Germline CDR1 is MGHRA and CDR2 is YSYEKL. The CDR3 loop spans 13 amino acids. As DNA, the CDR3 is TGCGCCAGCAGCCTCCTAGGGACTAGCGCGCTTTTCTTC. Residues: CASSLLGTSALFF.

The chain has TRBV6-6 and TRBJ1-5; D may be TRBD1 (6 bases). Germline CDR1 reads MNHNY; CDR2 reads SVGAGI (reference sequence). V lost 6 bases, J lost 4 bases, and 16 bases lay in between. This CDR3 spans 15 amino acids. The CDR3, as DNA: TGTGCCAGCAGCGAACGGGGGGCGCGGAATCAGCCCCAGCATTTT. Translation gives CASSERGARNQPQHF.

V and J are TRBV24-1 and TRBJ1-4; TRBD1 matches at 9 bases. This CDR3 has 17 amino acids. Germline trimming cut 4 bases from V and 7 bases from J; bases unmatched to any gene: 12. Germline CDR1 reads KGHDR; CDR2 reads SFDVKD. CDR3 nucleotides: TGTGCCACCAGTGACTCCGCCAACAGGGGGCAGGGTGAAAAACTGTTTTTT. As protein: CATSDSANRGQGEKLFF.

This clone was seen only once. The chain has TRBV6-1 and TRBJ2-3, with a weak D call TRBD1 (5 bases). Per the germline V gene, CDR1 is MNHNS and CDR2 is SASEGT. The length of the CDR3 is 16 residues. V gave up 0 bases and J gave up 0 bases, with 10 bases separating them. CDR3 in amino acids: CASSEAGKGSTDTQYF. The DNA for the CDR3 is TGTGCCAGCAGTGAAGCTGGGAAGGGGAGCACAGATACGCAGTATTTT.

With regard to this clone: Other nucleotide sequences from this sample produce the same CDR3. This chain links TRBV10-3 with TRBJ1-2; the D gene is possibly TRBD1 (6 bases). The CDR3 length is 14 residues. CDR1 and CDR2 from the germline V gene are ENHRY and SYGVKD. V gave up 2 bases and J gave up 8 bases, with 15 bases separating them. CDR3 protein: CAISEAGQSSGYTF. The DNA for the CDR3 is TGTGCCATCAGTGAGGCAGGACAGAGTTCGGGCTACACCTTC.

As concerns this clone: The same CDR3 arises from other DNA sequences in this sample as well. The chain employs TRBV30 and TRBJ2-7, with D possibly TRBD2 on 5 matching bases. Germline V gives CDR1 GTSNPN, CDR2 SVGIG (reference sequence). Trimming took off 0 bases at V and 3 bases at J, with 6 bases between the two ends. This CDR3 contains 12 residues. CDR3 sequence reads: CAWSVGGYEQYF. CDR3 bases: TGTGCCTGGAGTGTTGGAGGCTACGAGCAGTACTTC.

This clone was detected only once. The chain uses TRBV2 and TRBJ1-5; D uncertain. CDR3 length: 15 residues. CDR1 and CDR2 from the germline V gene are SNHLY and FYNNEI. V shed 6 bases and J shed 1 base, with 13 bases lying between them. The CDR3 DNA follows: TGTGCCAGCAGAGGTTTTCTGGAGAGCAATCAGCCCCAGCATTTT. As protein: CASRGFLESNQPQHF.

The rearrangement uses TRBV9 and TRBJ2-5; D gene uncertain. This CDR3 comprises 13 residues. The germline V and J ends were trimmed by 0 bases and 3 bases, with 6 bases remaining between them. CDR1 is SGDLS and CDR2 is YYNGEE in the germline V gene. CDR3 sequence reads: CASSVAPEETQYF. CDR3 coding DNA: TGTGCCAGCAGCGTAGCCCCCGAAGAGACCCAGTACTTC.

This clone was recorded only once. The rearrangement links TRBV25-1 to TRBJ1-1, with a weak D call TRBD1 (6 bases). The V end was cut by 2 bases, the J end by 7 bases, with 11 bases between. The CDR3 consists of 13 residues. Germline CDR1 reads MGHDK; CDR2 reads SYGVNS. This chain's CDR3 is CASSEVGGHEAFF. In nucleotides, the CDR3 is TGTGCCAGCAGTGAAGTAGGGGGTCATGAAGCTTTCTTT.

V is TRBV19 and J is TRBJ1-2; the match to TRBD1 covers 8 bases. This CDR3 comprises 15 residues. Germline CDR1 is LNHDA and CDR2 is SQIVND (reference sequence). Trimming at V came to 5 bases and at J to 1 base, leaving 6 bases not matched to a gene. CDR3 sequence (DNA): TGTGCCAGTAGTCCAACGACAGGGGTTAACTATGGCTACACCTTC. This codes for CASSPTTGVNYGYTF.